This entry lists 23 T cell receptor beta chains sequenced from one sample in a study of blood T cells in healthy people across ages. It was with a sample-barcoded 5' primer and a J-beta primer mix that a second PCR of about 7 to 12 cycles was run. A single record per CDR3 protein comes from TCRdb applying MiXCR to the 5' RACE reads. The sample includes about 1.4 million distinct CDR3 sequences, roughly 60% of them seen just once. The sequenced sample was blood. Receptors originate from a man aged 18 to 30 in good health.

V usage is TRBV4-2 and J usage is TRBJ1-2, with D unresolved. CDR1 LGHNA and CDR2 YNFKEQ come from the germline V gene. Trimming removed 2 bases at V and 3 bases at J, with 16 bases between. This CDR3 has 16 amino acids. The CDR3 sequence is CASSQLIGSLHYGYTF. CDR3 sequence (DNA): TGTGCCAGCAGCCAACTGATAGGGAGCCTACACTATGGCTACACCTTC.

Only a few counts were recorded for this clonotype. The chain uses TRBV29-1 and TRBJ1-5; D not certain. The length of the CDR3 is 15 residues. Germline V CDR1 and CDR2: SQVTM, ANQGSEA. Trimming cost V 7 bases and J 0 bases, with 16 bases left between them. The CDR3 region has the DNA TGCAGCGCTGAGACCGAGATCTATAGCAATCAGCCCCAGCATTTT. It encodes CSAETEIYSNQPQHF.

The chain employs TRBV3-1 and TRBJ2-1; 9 bases match TRBD2. V trimming: 4 bases; J trimming: 8 bases; junction bases outside the gene matches: 6. The V gene's germline CDR1 is LGHDT and CDR2 YNNKEL (reference sequence). This CDR3 has 14 residues. Here the CDR3 DNA reads TGTGCCAGCAGCCTGGGGACTAGCATCTATGAGCAGTTCTTC. Translated, it gives CASSLGTSIYEQFF.

With regard to this clonotype: It may be a read error: a sequence one base away is much more abundant. V and J are TRBV27 and TRBJ1-1; D unresolved. CDR1 and CDR2 from the germline V gene are MNHEY and SMNVEV (reference sequence). The CDR3 spans 10 residues. V gave up 8 bases and J gave up 3 bases, with 4 bases separating them. CDR3 region: CASGYTEAFF. In nucleotides, the CDR3 is TGTGCCAGCGGATACACTGAAGCTTTCTTT.

V is TRBV20-1 and J is TRBJ2-7; D is undetermined. The CDR3 has 14 residues. Germline CDR1 DFQATT, CDR2 SNEGSKA (reference sequence). The V end lost 3 bases, the J end lost 2 bases, and 14 bases lay between the germline ends. CDR3 sequence reads: CSASSFVQTYEQYF. CDR3 sequence (DNA): TGCAGTGCTAGCAGTTTTGTACAGACCTACGAGCAGTACTTC.

This clonotype occurred once. The CDR3 region is CASSPSETGAYEQYF. DNA for the CDR3: TGTGCCAGCAGTCCCAGTGAGACGGGGGCCTACGAGCAGTACTTC. V gene TRBV6-5 combines with J gene TRBJ2-4; possibly TRBD2 for D (6 bases). Near its end, the DNA agrees better with TRBJ2-7, so the J call may be wrong. The CDR3 totals 15 residues. Germline V gene data show CDR1 as MNHEY and CDR2 as SVGAGI.

V and J are TRBV9 and TRBJ2-1, with a tentative D call TRBD2 (6 bases). Germline CDR1 and CDR2: SGDLS and YYNGEE. Trimming removed 3 bases from V and 7 bases from J, with 14 bases in between. The CDR3 has 14 amino acids. DNA for the CDR3: TGTGCCAGCAGCGCCCAATATAGCGGAAATGAGCAGTTCTTC. This sequence encodes CASSAQYSGNEQFF.

The V and J genes are TRBV11-2 and TRBJ2-7, with 9 bases aligning to TRBD2. The CDR3 is 15 residues long. The V gene end was trimmed by 5 bases and the J gene end by 5 bases; junction bases not matched to a gene: 10. Germline loops: CDR1 SGHAT, CDR2 FQNNGV. CDR3 DNA: TGTGCCAGCAGCCTTCTTAGCGGGAGTTCTAACGAGCAGTACTTC. Amino acid sequence: CASSLLSGSSNEQYF.

This clonotype appeared a single time. The chain combines TRBV20-1 with TRBJ2-4; 8 nucleotides line up with TRBD1. TRBJ2-7 matches the DNA end more closely, so the J call is doubtful. The germline V gene has CDR1 DFQATT and CDR2 SNEGSKA (reference sequence). This CDR3 has 16 amino acids. The CDR3 loop is CSARAGFGTGGYEQYF. The CDR3 coding sequence is TGCAGTGCTAGAGCCGGGTTCGGGACAGGTGGTTACGAGCAGTACTTC.

With respect to this clonotype: Compared with germline, one end of the junction differs, possibly owing to a read error. This rearrangement joins TRBV4-1 to TRBJ2-7; D is undetermined. Germline V gene sequence: CDR1 MGHRA, CDR2 YSYEKL. The CDR3 sequence is 14 residues long. CDR3 protein: CAGSQDPGPYEQYF. The CDR3 DNA follows: TGCGCCGGCAGCCAAGATCCGGGCCCCTACGAGCAGTACTTC.

This clonotype appeared once. The V call is TRBV29-1, the J call TRBJ2-2, with D unclear. V was clipped by 5 bases and J by 7 bases, with 17 bases between them. This CDR3 contains 14 residues. The germline gives CDR1 SQVTM, CDR2 ANQGSEA. The CDR3 DNA is TGCAGCGTTCCCGCGTCGGAGTTGGTCGGGGAGCTGTTTTTT. Amino acid sequence: CSVPASELVGELFF.

This clonotype was seen more than once but under ten times. This chain connects TRBV4-1 to TRBJ2-7, with D unclear. With 2 bases removed from V and 3 bases from J, the gap between germline ends came to 8 bases. In germline, CDR1 is MGHRA, CDR2 YSYEKL. CDR3 length: 13 residues. CDR3: CASSQSPHYEQYF. DNA for the CDR3: TGCGCCAGCAGCCAAAGCCCCCACTACGAGCAGTACTTC.

The chain recombines TRBV20-1 with TRBJ1-2; no clear D. Germline V gives CDR1 DFQATT, CDR2 SNEGSKA (reference sequence). Between the trimmed V and J ends, which lost 6 bases and 4 bases, there was a span of 18 bases. The CDR3 has 14 residues. The CDR3 sequence is CSAPKDSAVYGYTF. The CDR3 DNA is TGCAGTGCCCCGAAGGATTCAGCGGTCTATGGCTACACCTTC.

The chain has TRBV7-2 and TRBJ2-1; 9 bases fit TRBD2. The V segment lost 3 bases and the J segment 8 bases; nucleotides outside the gene matches: 8. Germline CDR1 SGHTA, CDR2 FQGNSA. The length of the CDR3 is 15 residues. This CDR3 is CASSFSGGGGDEQFF. Written as DNA, the CDR3 is TGTGCCAGCAGCTTTAGCGGGGGTGGAGGGGATGAGCAGTTCTTC.

There are a few counts of this clonotype. V is TRBV29-1 and J is TRBJ1-2; TRBD1 aligns across 8 bases. The CDR3 sequence is 14 residues long. Germline assignment: CDR1 SQVTM and CDR2 ANQGSEA. J lost 5 bases, V lost 4 bases, and 9 bases had no gene match. CDR3 loop: CSVGGQGDQYGYTF. CDR3 coding DNA: TGCAGCGTTGGAGGACAGGGTGATCAGTATGGCTACACCTTC.

V is TRBV4-2 and J is TRBJ1-1; D is unclear. The CDR3 length is 13 residues. Germline CDR1 reads LGHNA; CDR2 reads YNFKEQ. Trimming took 0 bases from V and 11 from J, leaving 13 bases between them. The CDR3 DNA reads TGTGCCAGCAGCCAAGACACCCCGGAGCGGGCTTTCTTT. This translates into CASSQDTPERAFF.

The rearrangement uses TRBV5-1 and TRBJ2-7; possibly TRBD1 or TRBD2 for D (7 bases each). The V end was cut by 3 bases, the J end by 4 bases, with 17 bases between. Looked up from germline, CDR1 is SGHRS and CDR2 is YFSETQ. This CDR3 region has 15 residues. CDR3 DNA: TGCGCCAGCAGCTACCAGGGGGGGCTTGAGTACGAGCAGTACTTC. Translating gives CASSYQGGLEYEQYF.

This chain connects TRBV7-2 to TRBJ1-6; a weak D match, TRBD1 (6 bases). The CDR3 consists of 16 residues. With 3 bases removed from V and 8 bases from J, the gap between germline ends came to 17 bases. CDR1 and CDR2 from the germline V gene are SGHTA and FQGNSA. This chain's CDR3 is CASSLGRGGGDSPLHF. Here the CDR3 DNA reads TGTGCCAGCAGCTTGGGTCGGGGAGGGGGTGATTCACCCCTCCACTTT.

V and J are TRBV9 and TRBJ1-2; the D gene is possibly TRBD1 (6 bases). The CDR3 loop spans 15 amino acids. V was clipped by 3 bases and J by 7 bases, with 19 bases between them. The germline CDR1 and CDR2 sequences are SGDLS and YYNGEE. The CDR3 DNA sequence: TGTGCCAGCAGCGGAACAGGGCTGGGCATTTCTGGCTACACCTTC. This translates into CASSGTGLGISGYTF.

The chain combines TRBV20-1 with TRBJ2-7; TRBD2 matches 13 bases. Unmatched junction bases numbered 3, after V lost 4 bases and J lost 3 bases. This CDR3 is built from 14 residues. Germline assignment: CDR1 DFQATT and CDR2 SNEGSKA (reference sequence). CDR3 bases: TGCAGTGCTATGGGGACTAGCGGGAACTACGAGCAGTACTTC. It codes for CSAMGTSGNYEQYF.

The chain uses TRBV14 and TRBJ2-1, with a possible D match to TRBD2 (6 bases). Trimming took off 0 bases at V and 2 bases at J, with 11 bases between the two ends. Germline V gene lookup returns CDR1 SGHDN and CDR2 FVKESK. The CDR3 has 16 amino acids. CDR3 region: CASSQEDCGTYNEQFF. The CDR3 bases are TGTGCCAGCAGCCAAGAGGATTGCGGGACCTACAATGAGCAGTTCTTC.

This chain links TRBV14 with TRBJ2-5; 8 nucleotides align to TRBD1. The J segment lost 13 bases and the V segment lost 2 bases, leaving 21 bases of the junction unmatched. Looked up from germline, CDR1 is SGHDN and CDR2 is FVKESK. The CDR3 has 17 residues. The CDR3 protein is CASSQLLYLGTGTPGYF. Here the CDR3 DNA reads TGTGCCAGCAGCCAACTTTTGTATCTCGGGACAGGTACTCCGGGGTACTTC.

The J gene is TRBJ1-4, the V gene TRBV20-1; 7 bases are a match to TRBD1. CDR3 length: 14 residues. Germline CDR1 and CDR2: DFQATT and SNEGSKA (reference sequence). V shed 5 bases, J shed 5 bases, and the junction held 8 bases outside the gene matches. The CDR3 DNA reads TGCAGTGCTCGCCAGACAGGGCTGAATGAAAAACTGTTTTTT. Its protein is CSARQTGLNEKLFF.